This T cell receptor beta chain was sequenced during a study of identical twins. The junction had 8 bases not matched to a gene; V was cut back by 6 bases and J by 3 bases. Germline V gene lookup returns CDR1 MNHEY and CDR2 SMNVEV (reference sequence). There are 14 residues in the CDR3. One entry per CDR3 protein results from TCRdb running MiXCR on the 5' RACE reads. The sample consists of under 800,000 distinct CDR3 sequences, less than 25% of them appearing once. In this sample, this clonotype turned up a few times. These data were also filed under a second study, of T cells expressing NK-cell markers. In that study: Each of 5 to 7 donors carried dominant NKG2C+ clonotypes accounting for about 1.0-8% of CD8+ T cells.

Sequenced sample: PBMCs. V is TRBV27 and J is TRBJ2-7, with 7 bases matching TRBD1. This sequence was found in a woman younger than 30 in good health. The CDR3 sequence is CASSQEQGFYEQYF. The CDR3 DNA reads TGTGCCAGCAGCCAAGAACAGGGGTTCTACGAGCAGTACTTC.